The 14 T cell receptor beta chains presented below share a single source sample, sequenced in a study of blood T cell repertoires in COVID-19. Sequencing was performed with immunoSEQ multiplex PCR; in TCRdb, only in-frame clones are kept and a portion is missing. Here the sample spans roughly 150,000 clones, 79% being singletons. The material sequenced was PBMCs or T cells enriched from blood (not recorded which). Source of these receptors: an older woman in a cohort exposed to, infected with or recovered from COVID-19 (not recorded which).

The rearrangement joins TRBV10-3 to TRBJ2-3, with 13 bases matching TRBD2. Losses at the gene ends were 2 bases for V and 4 bases for J; bases not matched to a gene: 0. The CDR3 loop spans 15 amino acids. Looked up from germline, CDR1 is ENHRY and CDR2 is SYGVKD. Written as DNA, the CDR3 is TGTGCCATCAGTGAGGGACTAGCGGGAGCAGATACGCAGTATTTT. As protein: CAISEGLAGADTQYF.

The chain is built from TRBV18 and TRBJ1-2; 9 nucleotides line up with TRBD1. The length of the CDR3 is 16 residues. V gave up 1 base and J gave up 4 bases; unmatched junction bases: 7. Germline V gene data show CDR1 as KGHSH and CDR2 as LQKENI. Here the CDR3 reads CASSPLTGGDGYGYTF. As DNA, the CDR3 is TGTGCCAGCTCACCACTTACAGGGGGCGACGGCTATGGCTACACCTTC. Using reference TRBV18 and TRBJ1-2 for the parts outside the CDR3, the full variable domain is NAGVMQNPRHLVRRRGQEARLRCSPMKGHSHVYWYRQLPEEGLKFMVYLQKENIIDESGMPKERFSAEFPKEGPSILRIQQVVRGDSAAYFCASSPLTGGDGYGYTFGSGTRLTVV.

The rearrangement joins TRBV9 to TRBJ2-5, with TRBD2 matching over 7 bases. Looked up from germline, CDR1 is SGDLS and CDR2 is YYNGEE. Trimming cost V 0 bases and J 2 bases; bases outside gene matches: 10. The CDR3 length is 17 residues. The CDR3 DNA sequence: TGTGCCAGCAGCGTAGGTGCTAGCGGCATTATTCAAGAGACCCAGTACTTC. Protein product: CASSVGASGIIQETQYF.

This clone was seen more than once but under ten times. The chain carries TRBV20-1 and TRBJ1-5, with 8 bases matching TRBD1. V trimming: 3 bases; J trimming: 5 bases; junction bases outside the gene matches: 9. The CDR3 contains 15 residues. CDR1 DFQATT and CDR2 SNEGSKA come from the germline V gene (reference sequence). The CDR3 sequence: CSASPQGARDQPQHF. As DNA, the CDR3 is TGCAGTGCTAGTCCTCAGGGGGCGAGGGATCAGCCCCAGCATTTT.

The chain joins TRBV11-2 to TRBJ2-7; a weak D match, TRBD2 (5 bases). The CDR3 totals 12 residues. Germline assignment: CDR1 SGHAT and CDR2 FQNNGV. V was trimmed by 0 bases and J by 6 bases, leaving 6 bases between them. CDR3 sequence (DNA): TGTGCCAGCAGCTTAGATCGGGGCGAGCAGTACTTC. Protein sequence: CASSLDRGEQYF. The full variable domain, in which reference TRBV11-2 and TRBJ2-7 provide the parts outside the CDR3, is EAGVAQSPRYKIIEKRQSVAFWCNPISGHATLYWYQQILGQGPKLLIQFQNNGVVDDSQLPKDRFSAERLKGVDSTLKIQPAKLEDSAVYLCASSLDRGEQYFGPGTRLTVT.

This clone was observed a handful of times. The chain has TRBV15 and TRBJ1-6; maybe TRBD1 (5 bases). Germline loops: CDR1 LNHNV, CDR2 YYDKDF (reference sequence). The germline V and J ends were trimmed by 1 base and 9 bases, with 13 bases remaining between them. CDR3 length equals 15 residues. This CDR3 is CATSRVLTGGSPLHF. The CDR3, as DNA: TGTGCCACCAGCAGAGTTCTGACGGGGGGTTCACCCCTCCACTTT.

The rearrangement links TRBV28 to TRBJ2-7, with 7 bases that match TRBD1. J gave up 0 bases and V 5 bases, and 19 bases lay outside the gene matches. This CDR3 region has 19 residues. Germline CDR1 MDHEN, CDR2 SYDVKM. In DNA, the CDR3 is TGTGCCAGCAGTCTCGAGGGGGCATCCACGAAAATAATCTCCTACGAGCAGTACTTC. It yields the protein CASSLEGASTKIISYEQYF.

The table lists this clone with a few counts. The chain recombines TRBV28 with TRBJ2-1; 7 bases are a match to TRBD1. The CDR3 runs to 13 residues. V gave up 4 bases and J gave up 4 bases; unmatched junction bases: 1. Germline V gives CDR1 MDHEN, CDR2 SYDVKM. Written as DNA, the CDR3 is TGTGCCAGCAGTTGGGACAGTTACAATGAGCAGTTCTTC. Protein product: CASSWDSYNEQFF.

The chain is built from TRBV28 and TRBJ1-2; 10 nucleotides match TRBD1. The germline gives CDR1 MDHEN, CDR2 SYDVKM. There are 15 residues in the CDR3. The V and J ends lost 9 bases and 1 base, in that order; junction bases with no gene match: 8. CDR3 DNA: TGTGCCAGTTTTAGTGGGACAGGGGATAACTATGGCTACACCTTC. Translated, it gives CASFSGTGDNYGYTF.

As for this clone: A read error may produce the germline difference seen at one junction end. V gene TRBV7-7 combines with J gene TRBJ2-3, with D tentatively TRBD2 (6 bases). The CDR3 spans 16 residues. Germline V gene data show CDR1 as SSHAT and CDR2 as FNYEAQ (reference sequence). The CDR3 nucleotides are TGTGCTAGCAGCTTAGGAGGGTCATTAAGCACAGATACGCAGTATTTT. Translation gives CASSLGGSLSTDTQYF.

The V gene is TRBV7-8, the J gene TRBJ2-1, with 8 bases identical to TRBD1. CDR1 is SGHVS and CDR2 is FQNEAQ in the germline V gene. The CDR3 runs to 16 residues. V gave up 5 bases and J gave up 5 bases; unmatched junction bases: 11. CDR3 protein: CASSGRTGRRHNEQFF. The CDR3 DNA reads TGTGCCAGCAGCGGACGGACAGGGAGGCGACACAATGAGCAGTTCTTC.

V is TRBV5-1 and J is TRBJ2-3; D possibly corresponds to TRBD1 (5 bases). The CDR3 has 16 amino acids. Deletions cut 0 bases from V and 0 bases from J, with 11 bases between. Germline CDR1 SGHRS, CDR2 YFSETQ. DNA of the CDR3: TGCGCCAGCAGCTTGGGGGCAGGGCCTAGCACAGATACGCAGTATTTT. It specifies CASSLGAGPSTDTQYF.

This rearrangement joins TRBV4-3 to TRBJ1-3, with D possibly TRBD1 on 5 matching bases. V was cut by 0 bases and J by 7 bases, with 16 bases left in between. From germline, CDR1 is LGHNA and CDR2 YSLEER. CDR3 size: 16 residues. The CDR3 spells CASSQDLSRVDNTIYF. The CDR3 DNA follows: TGCGCCAGCAGCCAAGATCTTAGCAGGGTGGACAACACCATATATTTT.

The chain is built from TRBV4-1 and TRBJ2-1; 12 bases align to TRBD2. This CDR3 is 16 amino acids long. Germline V gene sequence: CDR1 MGHRA, CDR2 YSYEKL. V lost 10 bases and J lost 0; bases outside the gene matches: 7. This CDR3 reads CAKDKTSGSSYNEQFF. The CDR3 nucleotides read TGCGCCAAGGACAAGACTAGCGGGAGCTCCTACAATGAGCAGTTCTTC.